This TCR beta chain was sequenced for a study of spatial heterogeneity in lung cancer (dated by TCRdb to the late 2010s). Study-level background: Samples were obtained from about 69 patients with early-stage, untreated non-small cell lung cancer from the lung TRACERx cohort. The study linked features of the TCR repertoire to counts of nonsynonymous mutations, which were determined by whole-exome sequencing of tumor tissue. In non-small cell lung cancer, the study quantitatively compared TCR alpha and beta repertoires across several tumor regions, matched nontumor lung, and blood. In the raw uncorrected reads, each unique combination of TCR and UMI appeared more than ten times on average. Follow-up PBMC samples were sequenced whenever the samples were available, and the median time to follow-up was about 2 years after resection. Both alpha and beta chains were TCR-sequenced in samples taken at surgery, namely 220 tumor regions, 63 to 70 matched nontumor lung samples and some 53 PBMC samples. More beta-chain than alpha-chain transcripts were consistently detected, likely reflecting higher beta-chain transcript abundance.

As regards this clonotype: The target of this receptor is not known. Base qualities are not at hand, and no much larger clone is one base apart.

The research as a whole found: Ubiquitous expanded tumor TCRs were found in blood more often at tumor resection than at routine follow-up. Only approximately 15 patients were included in the comparisons of baseline and follow-up blood repertoires. Confirming at a functional level the hypothesis that regional TCRs recognize regional mutations was considered to require additional single-cell paired TCR alpha and beta sequencing.

According to the study, the label for this sample's time point signals: blood at routine non-recurrence follow-up after resection. For TCR sequencing, whole RNA was extracted from tumor and nontumor lung tissue, or from cryopreserved PBMC samples, and no cell sorting was done. Patients were selected for TCR sequencing only if sufficient RNA was available from at least two tumor regions. Library preparation employed 5' RACE. The run used a NextSeq 500. To allow correction of PCR and sequencing errors, the TCR library protocol tagged every TCR cDNA molecule with a unique molecular identifier. Per the source publication's procedure: Decombinator tools were used for TCR identification, UMI-based error correction and CDR3 extraction. Expanded TCRs were defined as those above a frequency of 2 per 1,000, corresponding to the top 1% of the tumor frequency distribution. Renyi diversity was computed with the R vegan package after each repertoire had been subsampled 100 times to 5,000 TCRs. CDR3 similarity networks were built from amino acid triplet string-kernel similarity, connecting CDR3s with pairwise similarity above 0.82. TCRdb's own reprocessing of the public reads used fastp at Q25 and MiXCR and kept productive beta chains. Every CDR3 protein is listed once, alongside the most common genes and DNA of its rows. The V and J calls here are based on TCRdb, not the publication. This sample comprises about 94,000 distinct CDR3 sequences, roughly a fifth of them detected only once. About a fifth of the sample is held by the ten biggest clonotypes.

There are 20 amino acids in the CDR3, from cysteine to phenylalanine inclusive. The DNA shown is the 60-base CDR3, in frame from base 1. Trimming takes 3 bases from V and 2 bases from J, and the germline ends sit 23 bases apart. For CDR1 and CDR2, the germline V gene lists KGHSH and LQKENI. This chain joins TRBV18 to TRBJ2-6, with the D gene tentatively TRBD1 or TRBD2, based on 5 matching bases in each. The receptor comes from a male donor with early-stage non-small cell lung cancer. The sample in question was PBMCs, obtained at follow-up. The CDR3 reads as follows: CASSPSSPRGSVTGANVLTF. DNA sequence: TGTGCCAGCTCACCGTCATCTCCCCGGGGCTCTGTGACTGGGGCCAACGTCCTGACTTTC. With the rest looked up from the reference TRBV18 and TRBJ2-6 genes rather than sequenced, the full variable domain is NAGVMQNPRHLVRRRGQEARLRCSPMKGHSHVYWYRQLPEEGLKFMVYLQKENIIDESGMPKERFSAEFPKEGPSILRIQQVVRGDSAAYFCASSPSSPRGSVTGANVLTFGAGSRLTVL.